This TCR beta chain was obtained from a study of shared clonotypes between healthy human individuals. Findings of the study overall: Across a handful of donors, naive CD4 shared 5% to 6%, naive CD8 under 4%, memory CD4 over 2%, memory CD8 0.4%.

The germline V gene has CDR1 SNHLY and CDR2 FYNNEI. The CDR3 loop spans 15 amino acids. V lost 6 bases and J 2 bases, leaving 14 bases between the germline ends. The method was immunoSEQ multiplex PCR; TCRdb's version includes in-frame clones alone and lacks a portion of them. This table holds some 2.4 million clones, 93% found once. Worth noting for this clone: Its target is not known.

The receptor comes from a young man in good health. Some clones in this sample may be carry-over from other donors' samples. This chain uses TRBV2 with TRBJ1-5; D is perhaps TRBD1 (6 bases). The sample consisted of naive CD4+ T cells from PBMCs. Subset indicated: CD45RA+ positively selected. The CDR3 nucleotides read TGTGCCAGCAGCTTCCAGGGGTGGGGCAATCAGCCCCAGCATTTT. It codes for CASSFQGWGNQPQHF.